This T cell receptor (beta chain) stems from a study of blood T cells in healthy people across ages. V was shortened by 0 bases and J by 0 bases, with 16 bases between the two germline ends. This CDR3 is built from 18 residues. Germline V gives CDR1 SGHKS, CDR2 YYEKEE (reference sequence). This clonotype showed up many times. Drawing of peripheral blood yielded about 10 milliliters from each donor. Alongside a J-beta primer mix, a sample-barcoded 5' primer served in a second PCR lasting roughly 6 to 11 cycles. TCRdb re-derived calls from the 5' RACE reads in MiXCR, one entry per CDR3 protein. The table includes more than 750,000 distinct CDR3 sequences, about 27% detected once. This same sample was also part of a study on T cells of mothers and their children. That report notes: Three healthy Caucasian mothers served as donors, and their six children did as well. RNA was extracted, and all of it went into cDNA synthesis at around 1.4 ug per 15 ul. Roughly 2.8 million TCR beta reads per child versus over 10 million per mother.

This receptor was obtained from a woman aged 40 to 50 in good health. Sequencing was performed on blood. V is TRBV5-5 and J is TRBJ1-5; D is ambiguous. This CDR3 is CASSLGVHDLYSNQPQHF. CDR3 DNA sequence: TGTGCCAGCAGCTTGGGCGTTCACGACCTATATAGCAATCAGCCCCAGCATTTT. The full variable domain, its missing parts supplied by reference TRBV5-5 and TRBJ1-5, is DAGVTQSPTHLIKTRGQQVTLRCSPISGHKSVSWYQQVLGQGPQFIFQYYEKEERGRGNFPDRFSARQFPNYSSELNVNALLLGDSALYLCASSLGVHDLYSNQPQHFGDGTRLSIL.